A single sample is the source of the 21 T cell receptor beta chains below, sequenced in a study of identical twins. TCRdb independently ran MiXCR on the 5' RACE reads; one entry per CDR3 protein. The sample carries some 600,000 distinct CDR3 sequences, about 7.6% recorded once. The same sample was also used in a study of yellow fever vaccine responses in identical twins.

The sequencing sample was made of PBMCs. Receptors originate from a woman younger than 35 in good health.

The chain joins TRBV4-1 to TRBJ1-5; D might be TRBD1 (6 bases). The CDR3 length is 19 residues. Germline V gene lookup returns CDR1 MGHRA and CDR2 YSYEKL. Trimming took off 1 base at V and 0 bases at J, with 19 bases between the two ends. In nucleotides, the CDR3 is TGCGCCAGCAGCCAAGCATTTGACAGGAATTTTTATAGCAATCAGCCCCAGCATTTT. Translated: CASSQAFDRNFYSNQPQHF.

The table lists this clonotype with a few counts. This chain connects TRBV29-1 to TRBJ1-1; D unclear. There are 13 residues in the CDR3. Per the germline V gene, CDR1 is SQVTM and CDR2 is ANQGSEA. V shed 3 bases and J shed 2 bases, with 10 bases lying between them. This chain's CDR3 is CSVDRIGNTEAFF. In nucleotides, the CDR3 is TGCAGCGTTGACAGGATAGGCAACACTGAAGCTTTCTTT.

The genes are TRBV27 and TRBJ2-2; D might be TRBD1 (7 bases). Trimming left V 6 bases short and J 5 bases short, with 16 bases between. Germline CDR1 is MNHEY and CDR2 is SMNVEV (reference sequence). This CDR3 spans 15 amino acids. Written as DNA, the CDR3 is TGTGCCAGCAGGACTAGGGACAGTTCGACCGGGGAGCTGTTTTTT. It encodes CASRTRDSSTGELFF.

This clonotype was found a few times. The chain carries TRBV12-3 or TRBV12-4 and TRBJ1-2, with no clear D. This CDR3 has 12 residues. V was pared by 11 bases and J by 2 bases, with 12 bases between. DNA of the CDR3: TGTGCCGCGCAGAGCCTGAACTATGGCTACACCTTC. Translation: CAAQSLNYGYTF.

The V call is TRBV12-3 or TRBV12-4, the J call TRBJ2-1; a weak D match, TRBD1 (6 bases). V dropped 5 bases and J dropped 0 bases, with 20 bases sitting between them. The CDR3 extends over 18 amino acids. The CDR3 protein is CASSPPPLDSRSYNEQFF. In nucleotides, the CDR3 is TGTGCCAGCAGTCCTCCTCCCTTGGACAGCCGCTCCTACAATGAGCAGTTCTTC.

This sequence joins TRBV29-1 and TRBJ2-5; D is tentatively TRBD1 or TRBD2 (5 bases each). Deletions cut 3 bases from V and 1 base from J, with 12 bases between. Germline CDR1 and CDR2: SQVTM and ANQGSEA. CDR3 length equals 14 residues. CDR3 region: CSVEIWDLQETQYF. Written as DNA, the CDR3 is TGCAGCGTTGAGATATGGGACCTCCAAGAGACCCAGTACTTC.

This clonotype has at least ten counts. The chain recombines TRBV10-3 with TRBJ2-3; 13 positions match TRBD2. Germline V CDR1 and CDR2: ENHRY, SYGVKD. The CDR3 has 15 residues. With V trimmed by 7 bases and J by 5 bases, 6 bases remained unmatched. The CDR3 loop is CAINGLAGAIDTQYF. CDR3 sequence (DNA): TGTGCCATCAATGGACTAGCGGGAGCTATAGATACGCAGTATTTT.

This clonotype has only a few counts. The chain combines TRBV12-3 or TRBV12-4 with TRBJ1-1; D is undetermined. The CDR3 extends over 12 amino acids. The ends were cut back, 2 bases at V and 6 bases at J, with 7 bases in the middle. The CDR3 is CASSLIFSEAFF. CDR3 DNA: TGTGCCAGCAGTTTAATCTTCTCTGAAGCTTTCTTT.

This clonotype was found a few times. This chain joins TRBV29-1 and TRBJ2-1, with D possibly matching TRBD1 (6 bases). With 4 bases removed from V and 3 bases from J, the gap between germline ends came to 16 bases. The CDR3 runs 15 residues. The germline V gene has CDR1 SQVTM and CDR2 ANQGSEA. The DNA of the CDR3 is TGCAGCGTTGTAGGGGACACTGGGCACTACAATGAGCAGTTCTTC. Its translation is CSVVGDTGHYNEQFF.

This clonotype came up a few times. The chain links TRBV12-3 or TRBV12-4 to TRBJ2-7, with TRBD2 identical over 8 bases. The J segment lost 3 bases and the V segment lost 5 bases, leaving 6 bases of the junction unmatched. The CDR3 extends over 14 amino acids. CDR3 DNA: TGTGCCAGCAGTCGTAGCGGGACCGTCTACGAGCAGTACTTC. Translation: CASSRSGTVYEQYF.

This clonotype has more than one count but fewer than ten. This chain connects TRBV27 to TRBJ1-5, with D hard to call. This CDR3 comprises 15 residues. CDR1 and CDR2 from the germline V gene are MNHEY and SMNVEV (reference sequence). Trimming shortened V by 0 bases and J by 3 bases, and 9 bases separated the two germline ends. CDR3 loop: CASSLSYGFNQPQHF. DNA of the CDR3: TGTGCCAGCAGTTTATCCTACGGATTCAATCAGCCCCAGCATTTT.

This clonotype was observed many times. This chain uses TRBV5-1 with TRBJ2-3; 9 nucleotides align to TRBD1. The germline V gene has CDR1 SGHRS and CDR2 YFSETQ. Germline trimming cut 0 bases from V and 5 bases from J; bases unmatched to any gene: 4. The CDR3 contains 15 residues. The CDR3 protein is CASSLEGQGKDTQYF. CDR3 bases: TGCGCCAGCAGCTTGGAGGGACAGGGAAAAGATACGCAGTATTTT.

J is TRBJ1-3 and V is TRBV9, with no clear D. Deletions cut 1 base from V and 0 bases from J, with 8 bases between. The germline CDR1 and CDR2 sequences are SGDLS and YYNGEE. The CDR3 consists of 15 residues. The CDR3 loop reads CASSVSPSSGNTIYF. The CDR3 nucleotides are TGTGCCAGCAGCGTATCCCCAAGCTCTGGAAACACCATATATTTT.

This clonotype was detected ten times or more. V is TRBV29-1 and J is TRBJ2-3; D possibly uses TRBD1 or TRBD2 (6 bases each). This CDR3 contains 13 residues. Germline V gene sequence: CDR1 SQVTM, CDR2 ANQGSEA. V was trimmed by 5 bases and J by 11 bases, leaving 20 bases between them. CDR3 coding DNA: TGCAGCGTTCCACAGGGCTCCTGGGGGGTGCAGTATTTT. Amino acids: CSVPQGSWGVQYF.

This clonotype came up a few times. The rearrangement uses TRBV20-1 and TRBJ2-7, with 7 bases aligning to TRBD1. The V gene's germline CDR1 is DFQATT and CDR2 SNEGSKA (reference sequence). Trimming at V came to 6 bases and at J to 6 bases, leaving 14 bases not matched to a gene. The CDR3 totals 14 residues. As DNA, the CDR3 is TGCAGTGCCTCCCCGGACTCAGGGGGTAGCGAGCAGTACGTC. This sequence encodes CSASPDSGGSEQYV.

This clonotype has only a few counts. The chain joins TRBV5-1 to TRBJ2-1, with TRBD2 identical over 9 bases. CDR3 length: 15 amino acids. Trimming cost V 4 bases and J 7 bases; bases outside gene matches: 9. Germline CDR1 reads SGHRS; CDR2 reads YFSETQ. CDR3 region: CASSQSGGLGNEQFF. The CDR3 region has the DNA TGCGCCAGCAGCCAGAGCGGGGGGCTGGGGAATGAGCAGTTCTTC.

This clonotype was recorded many times. The rearrangement uses TRBV13 and TRBJ2-5; D gene ambiguous. This CDR3 is built from 14 residues. Trimming removed 1 base from V and 0 bases from J, with 6 bases in between. CDR1 and CDR2 from the germline V gene are PRHDT and FYEKMQ (reference sequence). CDR3 DNA: TGTGCCAGCAGCTTAGAGGCAGACCAAGAGACCCAGTACTTC. It yields the protein CASSLEADQETQYF.

V usage is TRBV2 and J usage is TRBJ2-6; a weak D match, TRBD1 (5 bases). Germline CDR1 SNHLY, CDR2 FYNNEI. V lost 7 bases and J lost 0, with 10 bases in between. The CDR3 contains 15 residues. The CDR3 coding sequence is TGTGCCAGCATTGACAGCCTCTCTGGGGCCAACGTCCTGACTTTC. It specifies CASIDSLSGANVLTF. The full variable domain, completed using reference TRBV2 and TRBJ2-6, is EPEVTQTPSHQVTQMGQEVILRCVPISNHLYFYWYRQILGQKVEFLVSFYNNEISEKSEIFDDQFSVERPDGSNFTLKIRSTKLEDSAMYFCASIDSLSGANVLTFGAGSRLTVL.

This chain uses TRBV20-1 with TRBJ2-2; no reliable D call. The CDR3 consists of 15 residues. The germline CDR1 and CDR2 sequences are DFQATT and SNEGSKA (reference sequence). V lost 0 bases and J lost 1, with 9 bases in between. CDR3 nucleotide sequence: TGCAGTGCTAGAGAGGCAGACCTGAACACCGGGGAGCTGTTTTTT. It is translated as CSAREADLNTGELFF.

To note about this clonotype: Being one base from a much bigger clone, this may be a read error. The V call is TRBV29-1, the J call TRBJ2-7, with D maybe TRBD2 (5 bases). The CDR3 length is 15 residues. CDR1 is SQVTM and CDR2 is ANQGSEA in the germline V gene. CDR3 amino acids: CSVEDSGEGSYKQYF. The CDR3 region has the DNA TGCAGCGTTGAAGATTCCGGGGAAGGATCCTACAAGCAGTACTTC.

This clonotype was counted ten times or more. The genes are TRBV6-5 and TRBJ2-6; D gene uncertain. Trimming removed 2 bases from V and 4 bases from J, with 21 bases in between. The germline V gene has CDR1 MNHEY and CDR2 SVGAGI. This CDR3 is built from 19 residues. The CDR3 sequence: CASSYIIWGSLGGANVLTF. The CDR3 nucleotides are TGTGCCAGCAGTTACATTATATGGGGTAGTTTAGGAGGGGCCAACGTCCTGACTTTC.